This entry lists 23 T cell receptor beta chains sequenced from one sample in a study of CD8 T cells in Susac syndrome. With random hexamers, reverse transcription was performed on about 0.45 to 1 ug of RNA. TCRdb passed the immunoSEQ multiplex PCR reads through MiXCR, listing each CDR3 protein once. Altogether under 200,000 distinct CDR3 sequences are present, roughly 92% being singletons, with the ten largest covering about 0.1%. Sequenced input: CD4+ T cells from PBMCs. All receptors derive from a human donor in good health.

V usage is TRBV3-1 and J usage is TRBJ1-2; D is possibly TRBD1 (5 bases). Germline CDR1 is LGHDT and CDR2 is YNNKEL (reference sequence). Deletions cut 0 bases from V and 0 bases from J, with 8 bases between. The CDR3 runs to 15 residues. Here the CDR3 DNA reads TGTGCCAGCAGCCAAGATCTACAGGCTAACTATGGCTACACCTTC. Protein sequence: CASSQDLQANYGYTF.

The rearrangement links TRBV27 to TRBJ2-7, with 9 nucleotides matching TRBD2. Germline lookup yields CDR1 MNHEY and CDR2 SMNVEV (reference sequence). V dropped 5 bases and J dropped 1; count of bases not matched to a gene: 6. The CDR3 sequence is 15 residues long. The CDR3 loop is CASSRAGGGSYEQYV. Here the CDR3 DNA reads TGTGCCAGCAGTCGGGCGGGGGGGGGATCCTACGAGCAGTACGTC.

The chain uses TRBV6-2 or TRBV6-3 and TRBJ1-1; D remains ambiguous. Deletions cut 9 bases from V and 3 bases from J, with 14 bases between. Germline values: CDR1 MNHEY, CDR2 SVGEGT. The CDR3 is 13 residues long. The CDR3 loop is CASLRARDTEAFF. Written as DNA, the CDR3 is TGTGCCAGTCTCCGGGCAAGGGACACTGAAGCTTTCTTT.

The V call is TRBV20-1, the J call TRBJ2-5, with D tentatively TRBD1 (5 bases). The CDR3 has 16 residues. Trimming removed 0 bases at V and 3 bases at J, with 17 bases between. Germline V gene data show CDR1 as DFQATT and CDR2 as SNEGSKA (reference sequence). The CDR3 protein is CSARDKGKGWEETQYF. The DNA of the CDR3 is TGCAGTGCTAGAGATAAGGGGAAGGGTTGGGAAGAGACCCAGTACTTC.

The chain couples TRBV9 to TRBJ2-2, with D tentatively TRBD1 or TRBD2 (5 bases each). Trimming shortened V by 1 base and J by 1 base, and 8 bases separated the two germline ends. The CDR3 has 15 amino acids. CDR1 and CDR2 from the germline V gene are SGDLS and YYNGEE. Here the CDR3 reads CASSVHGGNTGELFF. CDR3 DNA: TGTGCCAGCAGCGTACATGGGGGGAACACCGGGGAGCTGTTTTTT.

The chain joins TRBV18 to TRBJ1-6; D remains unclear. From germline, CDR1 is KGHSH and CDR2 LQKENI. This CDR3 has 17 residues. V dropped 1 base and J dropped 4 bases, with 14 bases sitting between them. CDR3 coding DNA: TGTGCCAGCTCACCACTGCCTGAAGGGCCATATAATTCACCCCTCCACTTT. This sequence encodes CASSPLPEGPYNSPLHF.

The gene calls are TRBV7-2 and TRBJ2-7; D perhaps matches TRBD1 (5 bases). The CDR3 sequence is 14 residues long. Germline V gene lookup returns CDR1 SGHTA and CDR2 FQGNSA. V lost 3 bases and J 7 bases, leaving 16 bases between the germline ends. This CDR3 reads CASSFGSGQGEQYF. In DNA form, the CDR3 reads TGTGCCAGCAGCTTTGGTTCAGGGCAAGGAGAGCAGTACTTC.

The chain combines TRBV28 with TRBJ1-6, with 8 bases fitting TRBD1. The germline V gene encodes CDR1 MDHEN and CDR2 SYDVKM. The CDR3 runs to 15 residues. V dropped 7 bases and J dropped 7; count of bases not matched to a gene: 9. For the CDR3, the DNA is TGTGCCAGCAAATCCACCGGGACAGGAAATTCACCCCTCCACTTT. This sequence encodes CASKSTGTGNSPLHF. Based on the CDR3 plus reference TRBV28 and TRBJ1-6, the full variable domain is DVKVTQSSRYLVKRTGEKVFLECVQDMDHENMFWYRQDPGLGLRLIYFSYDVKMKEKGDIPEGYSVSREKKERFSLILESASTNQTSMYLCASKSTGTGNSPLHFGNGTRLTVT.

V usage is TRBV10-3 and J usage is TRBJ2-5, with D tentatively TRBD2 (6 bases). V lost 2 bases and J 5 bases, leaving 9 bases between the germline ends. Germline CDR1 is ENHRY and CDR2 is SYGVKD. The CDR3 has 13 amino acids. Here the CDR3 reads CAISEGTLETQYF. The CDR3, as DNA: TGTGCCATCAGTGAGGGGACTCTGGAGACCCAGTACTTC.

The rearrangement links TRBV30 to TRBJ1-1, with no clear D. The V end was cut by 1 base, the J end by 6 bases, with 9 bases between. This CDR3 comprises 12 residues. Per germline, CDR1 GTSNPN and CDR2 SVGIG (reference sequence). The CDR3 DNA follows: TGTGCCTGGAGTGCAAGTTACGCTGAAGCTTTCTTT. Translation gives CAWSASYAEAFF.

The chain employs TRBV7-6 and TRBJ1-1; no clear D gene. The germline V gene has CDR1 SGHVS and CDR2 FNYEAQ. Trimming pared 1 base from V and 3 bases from J, leaving 9 bases between. CDR3 length: 14 amino acids. This chain's CDR3 is CASSLGRTDTEAFF. CDR3 DNA sequence: TGTGCCAGCAGCTTAGGGCGGACGGACACTGAAGCTTTCTTT.

The chain recombines TRBV2 with TRBJ2-3; 15 bases agree with TRBD2. This CDR3 contains 14 residues. Germline V CDR1 and CDR2: SNHLY, FYNNEI. V shed 9 bases and J 7 bases; nucleotides not matched to a gene: 5. This CDR3 is CASRTSGGANTQYF. The CDR3 coding sequence is TGTGCCAGTAGGACTAGCGGGGGGGCGAATACGCAGTATTTT.

The rearrangement joins TRBV6-5 to TRBJ2-2; a weak D match, TRBD2 (6 bases). The V gene lost 7 bases and the J gene lost 6 bases, with 12 bases spanning the gap. CDR1 is MNHEY, CDR2 SVGAGI, per germline. The CDR3 totals 13 residues. The CDR3, as DNA: TGTGCCAGCAATCCCGGGGGACCCGGGGAGCTGTTTTTT. This translates into CASNPGGPGELFF.

The V gene is TRBV3-1, the J gene TRBJ1-2, with D hard to call. Trimming left V 1 base short and J 2 bases short, with 5 bases between. The CDR3 length is 13 residues. Germline CDR1 LGHDT, CDR2 YNNKEL (reference sequence). Here the CDR3 DNA reads TGTGCCAGCAGCCAAGTGGACAACTATGGCTACACCTTC. It encodes CASSQVDNYGYTF.

This clonotype was found a few times. The chain couples TRBV7-9 to TRBJ2-1; 12 nucleotides align to TRBD2. The J segment lost 1 base and the V segment lost 5 bases, leaving 9 bases of the junction unmatched. Germline CDR1 and CDR2: SEHNR and FQNEAQ (reference sequence). CDR3 size: 18 residues. For the CDR3, the DNA is TGTGCCAGCAGCCCCGGACTAGCGGGATCGAAATCCTACAATGAGCAGTTCTTC. Translating it yields CASSPGLAGSKSYNEQFF.

V and J are TRBV2 and TRBJ2-3; D remains unclear. V gave up 2 bases and J gave up 6 bases, with 3 bases separating them. This CDR3 is built from 11 residues. Germline CDR1 and CDR2: SNHLY and FYNNEI. CDR3 loop: CASSEFDTQYF. CDR3 nucleotide sequence: TGTGCCAGCAGTGAATTCGATACGCAGTATTTT.

The genes are TRBV19 and TRBJ1-5; 8 positions match TRBD1. The V segment lost 3 bases and the J segment 16 bases; nucleotides outside the gene matches: 8. This CDR3 is 12 amino acids long. The germline gives CDR1 LNHDA, CDR2 SQIVND (reference sequence). The CDR3 DNA follows: TGTGCCAGTAGTATTGGTGGCAGGGGGCCTCATTTT. Translation: CASSIGGRGPHF.

The count of this clonotype is one. V gene TRBV7-2 combines with J gene TRBJ2-7; a weak D match, TRBD1 (6 bases). CDR1 is SGHTA and CDR2 is FQGNSA in the germline V gene. The CDR3 totals 15 residues. Trimming took off 1 base at V and 3 bases at J, with 13 bases between the two ends. The CDR3 bases are TGTGCCAGCAGCTTAGTCCCACAGGGTGGCTACGAGCAGTACGTC. The encoded protein is CASSLVPQGGYEQYV.

The chain uses TRBV5-1 and TRBJ2-7; no definite D call. Germline V gene lookup returns CDR1 SGHRS and CDR2 YFSETQ. The CDR3 runs to 12 residues. Trimming left V 4 bases short and J 4 bases short, with 9 bases between. DNA for the CDR3: TGCGCCAGCAGCCTCGGGTATTACGAGCAGTACTTC. This encodes CASSLGYYEQYF.

Here the CDR3 reads CASSPRGQAQNIQYF. DNA for the CDR3: TGTGCCAGCTCACCCCGGGGACAGGCCCAAAACATTCAGTACTTC. The chain employs TRBV18 and TRBJ2-4; 8 bases align to TRBD1. CDR1 is KGHSH and CDR2 is LQKENI in the germline V gene. Trimming took 3 bases from V and 5 from J; bases not matched to a gene: 6. This CDR3 has 15 amino acids.

This clonotype was counted once. The rearrangement uses TRBV28 and TRBJ2-3; D is tentatively TRBD1 or TRBD2 (5 bases each). The germline CDR1 and CDR2 sequences are MDHEN and SYDVKM. This CDR3 has 15 amino acids. The ends were cut back, 7 bases at V and 2 bases at J, with 16 bases in the middle. Here the CDR3 reads CASTPGRQHTDTQYF. CDR3 nucleotide sequence: TGTGCCAGCACCCCGGGACGGCAGCACACAGATACGCAGTATTTT. Full variable domain (remainder filled in from reference TRBV28 and TRBJ2-3): DVKVTQSSRYLVKRTGEKVFLECVQDMDHENMFWYRQDPGLGLRLIYFSYDVKMKEKGDIPEGYSVSREKKERFSLILESASTNQTSMYLCASTPGRQHTDTQYFGPGTRLTVL.

This chain connects TRBV5-1 to TRBJ2-3, with D tentatively TRBD1 or TRBD2 (6 bases each). The V and J ends lost 0 bases and 3 bases respectively, with 26 bases between them. The CDR3 covers 20 residues. Germline V gives CDR1 SGHRS, CDR2 YFSETQ. The CDR3: CASSLGPGVVSRRGTDTQYF. The CDR3 nucleotides read TGCGCCAGCAGCTTGGGGCCAGGGGTGGTCTCCAGGAGGGGGACAGATACGCAGTATTTT.

J is TRBJ1-2 and V is TRBV2, with 8 bases matching TRBD1. The germline gives CDR1 SNHLY, CDR2 FYNNEI. J lost 8 bases, V lost 4 bases, and 3 bases had no gene match. The CDR3 spans 12 residues. CDR3 in amino acids: CASSGTGNGYTF. CDR3 sequence (DNA): TGTGCCAGCAGTGGGACAGGGAACGGCTACACCTTC.